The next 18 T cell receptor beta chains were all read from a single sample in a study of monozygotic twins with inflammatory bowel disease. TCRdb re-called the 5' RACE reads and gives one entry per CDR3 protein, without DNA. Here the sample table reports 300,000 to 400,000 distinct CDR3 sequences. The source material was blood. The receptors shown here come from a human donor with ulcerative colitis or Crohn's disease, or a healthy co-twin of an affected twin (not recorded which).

CDR3 sequence: CASSLVEPGPQGYEQYF. The chain joins TRBV7-8 to TRBJ2-7; TCRdb reports TRBD2, a call that lacks DNA to check it against. Germline V lookup: CDR1 SGHVS, CDR2 FQNEAQ. The CDR3 length is 17 residues.

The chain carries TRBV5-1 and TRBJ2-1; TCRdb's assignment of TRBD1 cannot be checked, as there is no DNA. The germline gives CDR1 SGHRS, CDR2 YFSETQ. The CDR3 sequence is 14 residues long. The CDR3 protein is CASSSEGASNEQFF.

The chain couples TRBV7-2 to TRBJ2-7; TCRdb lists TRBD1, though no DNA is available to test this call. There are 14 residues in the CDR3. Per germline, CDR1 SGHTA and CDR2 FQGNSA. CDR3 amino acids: CASSSGLTSYEQYF.

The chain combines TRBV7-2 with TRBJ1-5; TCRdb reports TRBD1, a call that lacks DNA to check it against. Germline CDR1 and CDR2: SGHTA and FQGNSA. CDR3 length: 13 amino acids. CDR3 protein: CASSSDTGGPQHF.

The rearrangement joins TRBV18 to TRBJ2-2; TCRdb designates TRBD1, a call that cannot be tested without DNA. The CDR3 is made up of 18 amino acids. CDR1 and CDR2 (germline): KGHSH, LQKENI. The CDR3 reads CASSPSFTGQGNTGELFF.

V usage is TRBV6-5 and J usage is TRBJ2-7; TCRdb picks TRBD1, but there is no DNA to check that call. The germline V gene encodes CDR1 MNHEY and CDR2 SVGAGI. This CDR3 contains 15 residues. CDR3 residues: CASSYPRTGGYEQYF.

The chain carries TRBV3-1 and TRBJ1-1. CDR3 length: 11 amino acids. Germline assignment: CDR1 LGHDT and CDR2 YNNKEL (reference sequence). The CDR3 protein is CASSQGAGPFF. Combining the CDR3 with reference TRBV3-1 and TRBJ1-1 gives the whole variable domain DTAVSQTPKYLVTQMGNDKSIKCEQNLGHDTMYWYKQDSKKFLKIMFSYNNKELIINETVPNRFSPKSPDKAHLNLHINSLELGDSAVYFCASSQGAGPFFGQGTRLTVV.

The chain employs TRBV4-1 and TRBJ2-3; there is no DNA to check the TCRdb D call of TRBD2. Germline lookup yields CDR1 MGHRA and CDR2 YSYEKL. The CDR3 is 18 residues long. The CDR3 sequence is CASSQAGTSGGGTDTQYF.

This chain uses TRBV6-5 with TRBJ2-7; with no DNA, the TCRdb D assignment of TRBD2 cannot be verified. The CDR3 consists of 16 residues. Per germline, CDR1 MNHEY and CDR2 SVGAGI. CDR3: CASSYSRTSGGYEQYF.

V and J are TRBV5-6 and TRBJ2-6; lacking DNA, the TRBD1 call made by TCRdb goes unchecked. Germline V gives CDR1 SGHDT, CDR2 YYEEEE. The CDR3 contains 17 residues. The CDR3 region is CASSFRNRAPGANVLTF.

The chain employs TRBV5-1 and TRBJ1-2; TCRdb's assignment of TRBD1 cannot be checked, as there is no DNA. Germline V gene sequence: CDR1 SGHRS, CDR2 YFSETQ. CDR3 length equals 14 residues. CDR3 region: CASSLAGTDYGYTF.

CDR3 region: CASSRGLAGGVYEQYF. This sequence joins TRBV7-2 and TRBJ2-7; the D call of TRBD2 rests on TCRdb alone, since no DNA is present to check it. The CDR3 sequence is 16 residues long. The germline CDR1 and CDR2 sequences are SGHTA and FQGNSA. Full variable domain (missing parts from reference TRBV7-2 and TRBJ2-7): GAGVSQSPSNKVTEKGKDVELRCDPISGHTALYWYRQSLGQGLEFLIYFQGNSAPDKSGLPSDRFSAERTGGSVSTLTIQRTQQEDSAVYLCASSRGLAGGVYEQYFGPGTRLTVT.

CDR3 in amino acids: CASRKHMEESQYF. The gene calls are TRBV6-6 and TRBJ2-5. CDR1 is MNHNY and CDR2 is SVGAGI in the germline V gene (reference sequence). CDR3 length: 13 residues.

The CDR3: CASSYWPPPGGELFF. The chain links TRBV27 to TRBJ2-2; TCRdb designates TRBD1, a call that cannot be tested without DNA. The CDR3 is 15 amino acids. Germline loops: CDR1 MNHEY, CDR2 SMNVEV (reference sequence).

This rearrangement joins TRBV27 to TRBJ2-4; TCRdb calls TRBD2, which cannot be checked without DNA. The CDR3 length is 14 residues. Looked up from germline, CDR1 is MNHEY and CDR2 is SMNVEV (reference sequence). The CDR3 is CASSHRDYKNIQYF.

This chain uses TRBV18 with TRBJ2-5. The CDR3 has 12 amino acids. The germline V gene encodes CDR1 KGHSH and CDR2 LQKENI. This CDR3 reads CASSPAEETQYF.

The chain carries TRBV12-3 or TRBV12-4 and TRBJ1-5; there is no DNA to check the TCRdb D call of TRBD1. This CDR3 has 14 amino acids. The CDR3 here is CASRRQGLFQPQHF.

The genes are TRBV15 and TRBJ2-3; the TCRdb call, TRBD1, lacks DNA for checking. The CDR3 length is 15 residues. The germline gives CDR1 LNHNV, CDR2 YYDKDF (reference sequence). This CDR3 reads CATSIRVGIGDTQYF.